This TCR beta chain was recovered during a study of blood T cell repertoires in COVID-19. Study at large: Acute and convalescent COVID-19 samples came from the United States, Italy and Spain.

The authors' processing: Cell counts per sample came from amplifying reference gene primers. Clones were sequenced by immunoSEQ multiplex PCR, and TCRdb holds only the in-frame ones, with some missing. V and J calls and clone size come straight from that table; D and trimming were deduced from the DNA. The sample has 250,000 to 300,000 clones; 75% to 90% are singletons. This CDR3 contains 17 residues. Germline V gives CDR1 SGHAT, CDR2 FQNNGV. Trimming at V came to 4 bases and at J to 3 bases, leaving 6 bases not matched to a gene. Source material: peripheral blood. This chain uses TRBV11-2 with TRBJ2-1; 13 nucleotides agree with TRBD2. The TCR was taken from a woman aged 45-59 years who had recovered from COVID-19. CDR3 loop: CASSSRLAGGFYNEQFF. In DNA form, the CDR3 reads TGTGCCAGCAGCTCCAGACTAGCGGGAGGTTTCTACAATGAGCAGTTCTTC.